This TCR beta chain was recorded in a study of T cells in Graves' hyperthyroidism and ophthalmopathy. TCR beta CDR3 regions were amplified from RNA. TCR CDR3 regions were first amplified by RT-PCR with HTBI primers. In TCRdb, the multiplex PCR reads were re-called with MiXCR into one record per CDR3 protein. The sample has hundreds of thousands of distinct CDR3 sequences, less than 25% seen once. Inclusion characteristics of ophthalmopathy patients comprised a Clinical Activity Score of at least 3, a NOSPECS grade of at least 4, and duration under 3 months. V gave up 5 bases and J gave up 0 bases, with 9 bases separating them. The CDR3 totals 14 residues. Germline values: CDR1 SEHNR, CDR2 FQNEAQ (reference sequence). This clonotype has only a few counts.

This sequence was found in a man aged 25 to 40 with Graves' ophthalmopathy. The chain uses TRBV7-9 and TRBJ2-3; D is unclear. Sequenced material: blood. The CDR3 region has the DNA TGTGCCAGCAGCCCCCTTTCGAGCACAGATACGCAGTATTTT. Its protein product is CASSPLSSTDTQYF. Filled out from reference TRBV7-9 and TRBJ2-3, the complete variable domain reads DTGVSQNPRHKITKRGQNVTFRCDPISEHNRLYWYRQTLGQGPEFLTYFQNEAQLEKSRLLSDRFSAERPKGSFSTLEIQRTEQGDSAMYLCASSPLSSTDTQYFGPGTRLTVL.